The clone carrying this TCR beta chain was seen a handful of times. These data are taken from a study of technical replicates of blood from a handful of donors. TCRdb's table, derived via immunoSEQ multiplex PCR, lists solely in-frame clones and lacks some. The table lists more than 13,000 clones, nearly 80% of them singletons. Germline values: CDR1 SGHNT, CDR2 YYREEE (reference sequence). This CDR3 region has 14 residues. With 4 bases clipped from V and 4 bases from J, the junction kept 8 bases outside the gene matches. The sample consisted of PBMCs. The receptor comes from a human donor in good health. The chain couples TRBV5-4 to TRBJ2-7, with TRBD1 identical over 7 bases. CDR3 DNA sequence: TGTGCCAGCAGCACAGACAGGGTCGGGTACGAGCAGTACTTC. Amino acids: CASSTDRVGYEQYF.